One sample yielded the 10 T cell receptor beta chains listed below, sequenced in a study of spatial heterogeneity in lung cancer. The time point: blood at routine non-recurrence follow-up after resection. A single record per CDR3 protein comes from TCRdb applying MiXCR to the 5' RACE reads. The sample has about 15,000 distinct CDR3 sequences; 5% to 7.5% are singletons. The source was PBMCs, collected at follow-up. The source of these receptors is a male donor with early-stage non-small cell lung cancer.

In its sample, this clonotype was seen a few times. V is TRBV20-1 and J is TRBJ2-1; D is possibly TRBD2 (5 bases). The CDR3 length is 15 residues. The germline V gene has CDR1 DFQATT and CDR2 SNEGSKA (reference sequence). Trimming stripped 0 bases from V and 6 bases from J, with 15 bases between. The CDR3: CSARDRAVEGNEQFF. The CDR3 DNA sequence: TGCAGTGCTAGAGATCGGGCGGTAGAGGGCAATGAGCAGTTCTTC.

This clonotype was detected ten times or more. The chain carries TRBV4-1 and TRBJ2-7; maybe TRBD1 (6 bases). CDR3 length equals 16 residues. Germline V gives CDR1 MGHRA, CDR2 YSYEKL. V was pared by 1 base and J by 3 bases, with 16 bases between. The CDR3 loop is CASSQVSSGQNYEQYF. The CDR3 DNA follows: TGCGCCAGCAGCCAAGTATCGAGCGGACAGAACTACGAGCAGTACTTC.

This clonotype was counted many times. The chain has TRBV6-2 or TRBV6-3 and TRBJ1-4; a possible D gene is TRBD1 (6 bases). This CDR3 is 18 amino acids long. The germline V and J ends were trimmed by 6 bases and 1 base, with 21 bases remaining between them. Germline lookup yields CDR1 MNHEY and CDR2 SVGEGT. This CDR3 is CASSSGTGRAQTNEKLFF. The CDR3 coding sequence is TGTGCCAGCAGCTCGGGAACAGGGCGCGCTCAAACTAATGAAAAACTGTTTTTT.

This clonotype has ten or more counts. This chain joins TRBV7-8 and TRBJ2-7, with 8 bases aligning to TRBD2. After removal of 1 base from V and 0 bases from J, the junction contained 8 bases not matched to a gene. The length of the CDR3 is 17 residues. Germline CDR1 and CDR2: SGHVS and FQNEAQ. CDR3 coding DNA: TGTGCCAGCAGCTTAGAGCCTAGCGGGCCGAGCTCCTACGAGCAGTACTTC. Translation: CASSLEPSGPSSYEQYF.

This clonotype was picked up many times. The J gene is TRBJ2-2, the V gene TRBV7-8; TRBD2 aligns across 8 bases. Germline trimming cut 5 bases from V and 10 bases from J; bases unmatched to any gene: 6. Germline values: CDR1 SGHVS, CDR2 FQNEAQ. This CDR3 region has 13 residues. CDR3 DNA sequence: TGTGCCAGCAGCCCCAGGACTAGCCAGGAGCTGTTTTTT. Its translation is CASSPRTSQELFF.

This clonotype was picked up many times. This rearrangement joins TRBV19 to TRBJ1-2; 7 nucleotides align to TRBD1. The CDR3 totals 15 residues. J was trimmed by 2 bases and V by 7 bases; bases with no gene match: 10. Germline values: CDR1 LNHDA, CDR2 SQIVND (reference sequence). The CDR3: CASTRGTVLNYGYTF. The CDR3 DNA follows: TGTGCCAGTACCCGGGGGACAGTACTGAACTATGGCTACACCTTC.

This clonotype was seen repeatedly, ten times or more. The gene calls are TRBV7-3 and TRBJ2-2; D not certain. V gave up 2 bases and J gave up 6 bases, with 4 bases separating them. Germline CDR1 SGHTA, CDR2 FQGTGA. The CDR3 is made up of 12 amino acids. CDR3 coding DNA: TGTGCCAGCAGCTTATCGTCCGGGGAGCTGTTTTTT. Its translation is CASSLSSGELFF.

By sample share, this clonotype is medium-sized. J is TRBJ2-1 and V is TRBV28; the D gene is possibly TRBD2 (6 bases). The CDR3 loop spans 14 amino acids. CDR1 is MDHEN and CDR2 is SYDVKM in the germline V gene. The V end lost 2 bases, the J end lost 8 bases, and 13 bases lay between the germline ends. This CDR3 reads CASSLTSRVDEQFF. CDR3 sequence (DNA): TGTGCCAGCAGTTTAACTAGCCGAGTAGATGAGCAGTTCTTC.

This clonotype is medium-sized (0.01 to 0.1%) within its sample. The V call is TRBV6-6, the J call TRBJ2-2; 7 bases align to TRBD1. J was trimmed by 3 bases and V by 6 bases; bases with no gene match: 7. Germline V gene sequence: CDR1 MNHNY, CDR2 SVGAGI (reference sequence). The CDR3 is 15 amino acids. CDR3 protein: CASRRQGTDTGELFF. Here the CDR3 DNA reads TGTGCCAGCAGAAGACAGGGAACGGACACCGGGGAGCTGTTTTTT.

This clonotype is medium-sized. The V gene is TRBV4-2, the J gene TRBJ2-7; 7 bases agree with TRBD1. The V gene end was trimmed by 0 bases and the J gene end by 0 bases; junction bases not matched to a gene: 5. The CDR3 spans 16 residues. Germline CDR1 and CDR2: LGHNA and YNFKEQ. The CDR3 coding sequence is TGTGCCAGCAGCCAAGAGACAGGGCGGACCTCCTACGAGCAGTACTTC. The encoded protein is CASSQETGRTSYEQYF.